The clone carrying this TCR beta chain has at least ten counts. These data come from a study of regulatory T cells in long-lasting Graves disease. The CDR3 is made up of 13 amino acids. Trimming removed 8 bases at V and 0 bases at J, with 11 bases between. Per the germline V gene, CDR1 is MDHEN and CDR2 is SYDVKM. Construction of TCR beta libraries relied on iRepertoire HTBI primers and on Arm-PCR targeting CDR3 regions. TCRdb re-analysed the multiplex PCR reads in MiXCR, keeping a single row per CDR3 protein. Of more than 300,000 distinct CDR3 sequences in the sample, around 15% were seen once. Time point reported: newly diagnosed GD, antithyroid drugs for less than 3 months. TCR sequences were obtained from RNA taken from PBMCs. These data were likewise used in another study, on T cells in Graves' hyperthyroidism and ophthalmopathy.

Sample: peripheral blood mononuclear cells (PBMCs), taken at new diagnosis, from a patient treated with antithyroid drugs. V is TRBV28 and J is TRBJ2-7; D is unclear. The TCR originated in a woman under 30 with Graves disease. The DNA for the CDR3 is TGTGCCAGCCTCCGGCTGAGCTCCTACGAGCAGTACTTC. Protein: CASLRLSSYEQYF.